Following are 25 T cell receptor beta chains from one sample sequenced in a study of shared clonotypes between healthy human individuals. Only CD45RO-negative cells positively selected for CCR7 counted as naive CD8 cells, so terminally differentiated effector memory CD45RA+ cells were excluded. Here immunoSEQ multiplex PCR was the method, and the copy in TCRdb shows in-frame clones only, minus some. The table has over 800,000 clones, 85% to 95% seen once; the top ten hold 24%. The specimen was naive CD8+ T cells sorted from blood. The receptors were gathered from a man aged 25-40 years in good health.

The V call is TRBV19, the J call TRBJ1-5; tentatively, D is TRBD1 (6 bases). V dropped 8 bases and J dropped 1 base, with 24 bases sitting between them. From germline, CDR1 is LNHDA and CDR2 SQIVND (reference sequence). The CDR3 totals 18 residues. This CDR3 is CASQWGTRVSGSNQPQHF. In DNA form, the CDR3 reads TGTGCCAGTCAATGGGGGACACGCGTTAGTGGCAGCAATCAGCCCCAGCATTTT. Together with reference TRBV19 and TRBJ1-5, the CDR3 gives the full variable domain: DGGITQSPKYLFRKEGQNVTLSCEQNLNHDAMYWYRQDPGQGLRLIYYSQIVNDFQKGDIAEGYSVSREKKESFPLTVTSAQKNPTAFYLCASQWGTRVSGSNQPQHFGDGTRLSIL.

The V call is TRBV4-1, the J call TRBJ2-7; a possible D gene is TRBD2 (5 bases). The CDR3 is made up of 16 amino acids. Germline loops: CDR1 MGHRA, CDR2 YSYEKL. The V end lost 1 base, the J end lost 3 bases, and 16 bases lay between the germline ends. The CDR3 DNA reads as TGCGCCAGCAGCCAAGCGGATAGTTTCGAGGGCTACGAGCAGTACTTC. This sequence encodes CASSQADSFEGYEQYF.

J is TRBJ2-7 and V is TRBV9, with no clear D. Germline V gene sequence: CDR1 SGDLS, CDR2 YYNGEE. The CDR3 length is 13 residues. Between the trimmed V and J ends, which lost 3 bases and 3 bases, there was a span of 10 bases. This CDR3 reads CASSADLDYEQYF. The DNA of the CDR3 is TGTGCCAGCAGCGCCGATCTGGACTACGAGCAGTACTTC.

The rearrangement joins TRBV27 to TRBJ2-3; D is ambiguous. This CDR3 has 13 residues. Germline CDR1 is MNHEY and CDR2 is SMNVEV (reference sequence). The V end was cut by 5 bases, the J end by 2 bases, with 8 bases between. The CDR3, as DNA: TGTGCCAGCAGTCCGCCCTTCACAGATACGCAGTATTTT. Amino acid sequence: CASSPPFTDTQYF.

Only a few counts were recorded for this clone. The rearrangement links TRBV6-1 to TRBJ2-7; 7 bases match TRBD1. Germline CDR1 reads MNHNS; CDR2 reads SASEGT. J gave up 9 bases and V 2 bases, and 10 bases lay outside the gene matches. The CDR3 runs to 14 residues. CDR3 DNA: TGTGCCAGCAGTGAAATTCAGGGGGAAGTCGGGCAGTACTTC. This codes for CASSEIQGEVGQYF.

The chain couples TRBV19 to TRBJ1-1, with D perhaps matching TRBD1 (5 bases). V was trimmed by 5 bases and J by 5 bases, leaving 15 bases between them. This CDR3 region has 14 residues. Looked up from germline, CDR1 is LNHDA and CDR2 is SQIVND (reference sequence). CDR3 in amino acids: CASSFSVGGTEAFF. In DNA form, the CDR3 reads TGTGCCAGTAGTTTTTCGGTGGGGGGTACTGAAGCTTTCTTT.

The chain uses TRBV9 and TRBJ2-1, with TRBD1 identical over 7 bases. Trimming took 2 bases from V and 0 from J; bases not matched to a gene: 5. Germline CDR1 is SGDLS and CDR2 is YYNGEE. CDR3 length: 16 amino acids. The DNA for the CDR3 is TGTGCCAGCAGCGTCACGGACAGGAGCTCCTACAATGAGCAGTTCTTC. Its protein is CASSVTDRSSYNEQFF.

This chain uses TRBV18 with TRBJ2-7; tentative D call: TRBD2 (5 bases). CDR1 and CDR2 from the germline V gene are KGHSH and LQKENI. The CDR3 loop spans 14 amino acids. Trimming took off 3 bases at V and 0 bases at J, with 9 bases between the two ends. CDR3 bases: TGTGCCAGCTCACCGGAGGTAAGCTCCTACGAGCAGTACTTC. Translated: CASSPEVSSYEQYF. Full variable domain (missing parts from reference TRBV18 and TRBJ2-7): NAGVMQNPRHLVRRRGQEARLRCSPMKGHSHVYWYRQLPEEGLKFMVYLQKENIIDESGMPKERFSAEFPKEGPSILRIQQVVRGDSAAYFCASSPEVSSYEQYFGPGTRLTVT.

The chain employs TRBV25-1 and TRBJ1-5, with no clear D. The CDR3 runs 14 residues. V was shortened by 5 bases and J by 1 base, with 9 bases between the two germline ends. Germline values: CDR1 MGHDK, CDR2 SYGVNS. CDR3 bases: TGTGCCAGCAGTTATCCGGAGAGCAATCAGCCCCAGCATTTT. This gives the protein CASSYPESNQPQHF.

This rearrangement joins TRBV11-2 to TRBJ2-7; 7 bases line up with TRBD2. V was pared by 3 bases and J by 0 bases, with 8 bases of the junction left unmatched. The CDR3 extends over 16 amino acids. Germline assignment: CDR1 SGHAT and CDR2 FQNNGV. CDR3 sequence reads: CASSFTAGEASYEQYF. The CDR3 region has the DNA TGTGCCAGCAGCTTTACTGCGGGAGAGGCCTCCTACGAGCAGTACTTC.

The genes are TRBV2 and TRBJ1-2; D may be TRBD1 (6 bases). The CDR3 has 14 amino acids. Per the germline V gene, CDR1 is SNHLY and CDR2 is FYNNEI. Trimming removed 5 bases from V and 2 bases from J, with 12 bases in between. The CDR3 reads CASSPLGGNYGYTF. In DNA, the CDR3 is TGTGCCAGCAGTCCTCTCGGGGGCAACTATGGCTACACCTTC. The full variable domain, with the rest looked up from reference TRBV2 and TRBJ1-2, is EPEVTQTPSHQVTQMGQEVILRCVPISNHLYFYWYRQILGQKVEFLVSFYNNEISEKSEIFDDQFSVERPDGSNFTLKIRSTKLEDSAMYFCASSPLGGNYGYTFGSGTRLTVV.

The gene calls are TRBV18 and TRBJ2-7; the D gene is possibly TRBD1 (5 bases). Trimming removed 2 bases from V and 6 bases from J, with 11 bases in between. Looked up from germline, CDR1 is KGHSH and CDR2 is LQKENI. The CDR3 has 13 amino acids. CDR3: CASSPGAATEQYF. Here the CDR3 DNA reads TGTGCCAGCTCACCAGGGGCGGCCACCGAGCAGTACTTC.

The chain recombines TRBV4-1 with TRBJ1-2; TRBD1 matches 11 bases. The germline gives CDR1 MGHRA, CDR2 YSYEKL. The V gene end was trimmed by 5 bases and the J gene end by 6 bases; junction bases not matched to a gene: 8. The CDR3 has 15 residues. The CDR3 loop reads CASSYRDRGTDGYTF. CDR3 coding DNA: TGCGCCAGCAGCTACCGGGACAGGGGGACCGATGGCTACACCTTC.

Comments on this clone: Sequence at one end of the junction differs from germline and may be a read error. The chain uses TRBV5-1 and TRBJ2-1; 10 bases match TRBD2. Germline V gives CDR1 SGHRS, CDR2 YFSETQ. This CDR3 is 16 amino acids long. The DNA for the CDR3 is TGCGCCAGCAGCTTGGCTTCTAGCGGGAGCTACGATGAGCAGTTCTTC. Translated, it gives CASSLASSGSYDEQFF.

The chain couples TRBV7-9 to TRBJ1-2; a possible D gene is TRBD1 (5 bases). This CDR3 has 15 residues. Between the trimmed V and J ends, which lost 5 bases and 3 bases, there was a span of 16 bases. Germline CDR1 reads SEHNR; CDR2 reads FQNEAQ (reference sequence). This CDR3 is CASSHLGQGDYGYTF. DNA of the CDR3: TGTGCCAGCAGCCACCTGGGGCAGGGCGACTATGGCTACACCTTC.

A word on this clone: The same CDR3 is also encoded by other DNA sequences in this sample. This chain links TRBV27 with TRBJ2-2; D not resolved. Germline CDR1 MNHEY, CDR2 SMNVEV (reference sequence). With 1 base removed from V and 0 bases from J, the gap between germline ends came to 3 bases. CDR3 length: 14 residues. The CDR3 is CASSLLANTGELFF. The CDR3 DNA reads TGTGCCAGCAGTTTATTAGCGAACACCGGGGAGCTGTTTTTT.

The V and J genes are TRBV29-1 and TRBJ2-1; D gene uncertain. CDR1 is SQVTM, CDR2 ANQGSEA, per germline. Trimming took off 1 base at V and 4 bases at J, with 11 bases between the two ends. This CDR3 region has 14 residues. DNA of the CDR3: TGCAGCGTTGAAGTGCCCACCCGTTACAATGAGCAGTTCTTC. As protein: CSVEVPTRYNEQFF.

The chain has TRBV6-6 and TRBJ2-3, with 12 positions matching TRBD2. V shed 7 bases and J 2 bases; nucleotides not matched to a gene: 7. In germline, CDR1 is MNHNY, CDR2 SVGAGI (reference sequence). The CDR3 loop spans 16 amino acids. This CDR3 is CASTQTSGRYTDTQYF. Here the CDR3 DNA reads TGTGCCAGCACCCAGACTAGCGGGAGATACACAGATACGCAGTATTTT.

The chain combines TRBV9 with TRBJ2-7; D is possibly TRBD1 or TRBD2 (6 bases each). The CDR3 runs 14 residues. The germline CDR1 and CDR2 sequences are SGDLS and YYNGEE. The V end was cut by 3 bases, the J end by 2 bases, with 12 bases between. The CDR3 loop reads CASSEGGGPYEQYF. The CDR3 nucleotides are TGTGCCAGCAGCGAGGGTGGGGGGCCCTACGAGCAGTACTTC.

The V call is TRBV7-2, the J call TRBJ2-2; tentatively, D is TRBD1 (6 bases). Trimming stripped 11 bases from V and 3 bases from J, with 16 bases between. The CDR3 length is 14 residues. Per the germline V gene, CDR1 is SGHTA and CDR2 is FQGNSA. The CDR3 DNA sequence: TGTGCCTCCATGAGGGGGATTGACACCGGGGAGCTGTTTTTT. Amino acid sequence: CASMRGIDTGELFF. Looking up the rest from reference TRBV7-2 and TRBJ2-2 gives the full variable domain: GAGVSQSPSNKVTEKGKDVELRCDPISGHTALYWYRQSLGQGLEFLIYFQGNSAPDKSGLPSDRFSAERTGGSVSTLTIQRTQQEDSAVYLCASMRGIDTGELFFGEGSRLTVL.

The chain couples TRBV5-1 to TRBJ1-5; perhaps TRBD1 as D (5 bases). CDR3 size: 14 residues. CDR1 is SGHRS and CDR2 is YFSETQ in the germline V gene. Deletions cut 0 bases from V and 5 bases from J, with 9 bases between. The CDR3 DNA is TGCGCCAGCAGCTTGGGAGGGGACTATCAGCCCCAGCATTTT. Its translation: CASSLGGDYQPQHF.

The chain has TRBV10-3 and TRBJ2-1; D is possibly TRBD1 or TRBD2 (5 bases each). The V gene lost 2 bases and the J gene lost 2 bases, with 13 bases spanning the gap. Per germline, CDR1 ENHRY and CDR2 SYGVKD. This CDR3 has 16 residues. In DNA form, the CDR3 reads TGTGCCATCAGTGAGGCACTAGAGGGGACCTACAATGAGCAGTTCTTC. Protein: CAISEALEGTYNEQFF.

This chain uses TRBV29-1 with TRBJ2-5; TRBD1 might be the D (5 bases). Trimming stripped 5 bases from V and 1 base from J, with 11 bases between. The CDR3 spans 13 residues. CDR1 is SQVTM, CDR2 ANQGSEA, per germline. CDR3 sequence: CSVYWTLQETQYF. In nucleotides, the CDR3 is TGCAGCGTTTATTGGACACTCCAAGAGACCCAGTACTTC.

V and J are TRBV4-1 and TRBJ1-1; perhaps TRBD1 as D (6 bases). This CDR3 spans 17 amino acids. With 0 bases removed from V and 5 bases from J, the gap between germline ends came to 19 bases. Germline V gene lookup returns CDR1 MGHRA and CDR2 YSYEKL. The CDR3 bases are TGCGCCAGCAGCCAAGATTATGTTCGGGGGCGCGGGACTGAAGCTTTCTTT. Amino acid sequence: CASSQDYVRGRGTEAFF.

This clone was observed once. The chain combines TRBV7-2 with TRBJ1-4, with D possibly TRBD1 on 5 matching bases. The CDR3 sequence is 15 residues long. Deletions cut 0 bases from V and 7 bases from J, with 12 bases between. CDR1 and CDR2 from the germline V gene are SGHTA and FQGNSA. The CDR3 region is CASSLAPGEAEKLFF. CDR3 DNA: TGTGCCAGCAGCTTAGCGCCGGGGGAAGCTGAAAAACTGTTTTTT.